Detailed here is one T cell receptor beta chain. Ten or more counts support this clonotype. Its antigen target is currently unknown. No much larger clone is present one base from it, and per-base qualities are unavailable. The data were taken from a study of molecular identifiers for immune sequencing clone quantification listed by TCRdb under 2018. Regarding the study in general: For a replicate experiment, the RNA from either 20,000 or 100,000 naive CD8 T cells was divided into five aliquots, and four of those aliquots went on to sequencing. The study was a methods study using CD8 T cells to benchmark molecular-identifier clustering-based TCR repertoire sequencing (MIDCIRS) and TCR RNA copy counting. The paper's findings and limits, for the study overall: Highly expanded clone sizes could be underestimated because identical TCR molecules may share a barcode. The naive libraries included spiked-in Jurkat TCR RNA (under eleven copies' worth), and this Jurkat TCR RNA is not part of the donor repertoire. Without barcode sub-clustering, chimeric consensus sequences inflated TCR diversity; chimeras reached as high as 47%. Even against a background of 850,000 to 1,000,000 naive CD8 T cells, spiked-in Jurkat TCR RNA amounting to a single cell's worth was reported to be detectable. Approximately 3.3 recovered TCR RNA copies per cell were obtained by modeling, versus around 9.8 by digital PCR, implying a capture efficiency of about 30%. Clones above 20 RNA copies held over 97% of molecules in CMV-specific effector cells but under 1% in naive cells.

CDR1 and CDR2 (MDHEN, SYDVKM) derive from the germline V gene. The junction carries 5 bases between V and J, which are trimmed by 4 bases and 5 bases respectively. The CDR3 runs 11 amino acids, cysteine and phenylalanine included. Left in the record is the CDR3 DNA by itself, 33 bases read in frame from the first base. Libraries of naive CD8 T cells were built from anywhere between about 20,000 and 1,000,000 sorted cells, with 10%, 30% or 50% of the purified RNA used. Naive CD8 T cells were FACS-sorted as CD8+CD4-CCR7+CD45RA+ on a BD FACSAria II into RLT Plus buffer. Detection sensitivity was tested by spiking Jurkat RNA equal to about eleven TCR copies' worth into samples containing roughly 17,000-1,100,000 naive CD8 T cells. CD8 T cells were enriched using RosetteSep CD8+ T Cell Enrichment Cocktail and Ficoll-Paque, and the enriched cells then underwent ACK red cell lysis. Library preparation employed PCR. The instrument was an Illumina HiSeq 4000. Preparation of bulk TCR libraries followed a previously described approach, with the TCR primers listed in Table S5. Total RNA was purified with the Qiagen AllPrep DNA/RNA kit. Before analysis, reads from multiple sequencing runs of the same library were pooled. The paper's processing steps were these. Reads were retained only if their TCR constant sequence matched exactly, and those retained reads were trimmed to 150 nt and grouped according to their 12-nt molecular barcodes. Reads in each barcode group were sub-clustered using a 15% Levenshtein threshold, and a quality-weighted consensus sequence was built for each RNA molecule. Non-functional sequences were filtered out, along with any lower-count sequence sitting one edit away from another sequence. Based on fitting two negative binomial distributions, any barcode sub-cluster with under 20% of the maximum read count was discarded. TCRdb itself trimmed the public reads at Q25 with fastp, ran MiXCR and retained productive beta chains. When rows share a CDR3 protein, they turn into one entry using the most common DNA and genes. The authors' filters were not applied to this entry. This sample is represented by 85,000 to 95,000 distinct CDR3 sequences; about 20% of them were singletons. The leading ten clones occupy roughly 0.93% of the sample.

This sequence was found in a human donor in good health. Some libraries in this study had Jurkat cell RNA spiked in. Sequences were obtained from naive CD8+ T cells from blood, with Jurkat cell RNA spiked in. The sample's cell subset or site label, in plain terms: FACS-sorted CD8+CD4-CCR7+CD45RA+ naive T cells. The chain links TRBV28 with TRBJ1-1, with the D gene uncertain. At the DNA level, the sequence is TGTGCCAGCAGTTGGGGTACTGAAGCTTTCTTT. Its protein is CASSWGTEAFF.